This T cell receptor beta chain was profiled in a study of Graves' ophthalmopathy and Graves' hyperthyroidism. The CDR3 contains 14 residues. V was pared by 5 bases and J by 4 bases, with 11 bases between. The germline gives CDR1 MGHDK, CDR2 SYGVNS. The authors amplified TCR beta CDR3 regions, and they did so from RNA transcripts for repertoire sequencing. HTBI-primed RT-PCR formed the first round, and a multiplex PCR formed the second. TCRdb redid the calling of the multiplex PCR reads with MiXCR, one entry per CDR3 protein. The data show about 700,000 distinct CDR3 sequences, with 40% seen just once and less than 55% held by the top ten. Note on this clonotype: Its antigen remains unidentified.

Study-wide findings and caveats: Ophthalmopathy was separated from stable hyperthyroidism by a 13-signature model with 85% to 90% sensitivity and 65% to 82% specificity. Most thyroid clonotypes expanded beyond 0.001 frequency were also found in blood. The model forecast ophthalmopathy progression, reaching around 66% sensitivity and 72% to 75% specificity.

Sequencing was performed on peripheral blood. This sequence joins TRBV25-1 and TRBJ2-2; possibly TRBD2 for D (6 bases). The receptor was isolated from an adult man with Graves' ophthalmopathy. CDR3 in DNA: TGTGCCAGCAGTTACTCGACTAGCACCGGGGAGCTGTTTTTT. Translating it yields CASSYSTSTGELFF.